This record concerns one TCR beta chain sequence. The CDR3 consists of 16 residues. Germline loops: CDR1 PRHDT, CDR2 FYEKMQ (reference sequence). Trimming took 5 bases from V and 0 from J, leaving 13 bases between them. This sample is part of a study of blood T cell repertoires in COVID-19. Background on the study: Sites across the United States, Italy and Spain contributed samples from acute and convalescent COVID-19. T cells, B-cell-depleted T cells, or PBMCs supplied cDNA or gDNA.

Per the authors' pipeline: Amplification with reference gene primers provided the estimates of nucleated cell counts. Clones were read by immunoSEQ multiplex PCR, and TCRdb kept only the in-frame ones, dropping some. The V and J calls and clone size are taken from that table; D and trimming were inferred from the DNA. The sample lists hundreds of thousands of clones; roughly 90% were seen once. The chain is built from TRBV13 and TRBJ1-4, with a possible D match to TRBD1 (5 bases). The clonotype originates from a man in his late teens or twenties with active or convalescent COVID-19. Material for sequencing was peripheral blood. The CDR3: CASSARGGATNEKLFF. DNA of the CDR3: TGTGCCAGCAGCGCCCGGGGGGGAGCAACTAATGAAAAACTGTTTTTT.